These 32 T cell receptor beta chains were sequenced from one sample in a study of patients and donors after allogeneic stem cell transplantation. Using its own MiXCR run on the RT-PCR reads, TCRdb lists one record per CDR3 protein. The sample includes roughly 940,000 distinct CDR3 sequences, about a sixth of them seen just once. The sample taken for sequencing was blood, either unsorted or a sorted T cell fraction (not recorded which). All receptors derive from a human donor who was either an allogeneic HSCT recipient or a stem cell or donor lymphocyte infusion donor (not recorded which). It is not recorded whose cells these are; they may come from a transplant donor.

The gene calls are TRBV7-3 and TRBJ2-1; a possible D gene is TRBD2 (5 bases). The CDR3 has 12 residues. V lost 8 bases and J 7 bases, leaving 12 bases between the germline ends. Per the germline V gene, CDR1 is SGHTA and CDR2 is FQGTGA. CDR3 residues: CASRGGRNEQFF. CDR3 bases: TGTGCCAGCCGGGGTGGGAGAAATGAGCAGTTCTTC. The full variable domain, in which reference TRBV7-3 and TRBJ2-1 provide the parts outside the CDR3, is GAGVSQTPSNKVTEKGKYVELRCDPISGHTALYWYRQSLGQGPEFLIYFQGTGAADDSGLPNDRFFAVRPEGSVSTLKIQRTERGDSAVYLCASRGGRNEQFFGPGTRLTVL.

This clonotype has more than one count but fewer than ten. CDR3 DNA: TGTGCCAGCAGTGGAAAGACAGCCGTTTACTCCTACGAGCAGTACTTC. Translated, it gives CASSGKTAVYSYEQYF. V and J are TRBV25-1 and TRBJ2-7, with D possibly matching TRBD1 (5 bases). Between the trimmed V and J ends, which lost 4 bases and 0 bases, there was a span of 16 bases. Germline V gene sequence: CDR1 MGHDK, CDR2 SYGVNS. This CDR3 is 16 amino acids long.

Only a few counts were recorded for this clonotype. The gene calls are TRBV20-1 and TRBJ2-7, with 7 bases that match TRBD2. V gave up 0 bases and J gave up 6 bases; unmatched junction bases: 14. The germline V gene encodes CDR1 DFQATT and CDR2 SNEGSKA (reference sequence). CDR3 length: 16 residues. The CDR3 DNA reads TGCAGTGCTAGAGATGGCCGGACAAGGGAGGGATCCGAGCAGTACTTC. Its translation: CSARDGRTREGSEQYF.

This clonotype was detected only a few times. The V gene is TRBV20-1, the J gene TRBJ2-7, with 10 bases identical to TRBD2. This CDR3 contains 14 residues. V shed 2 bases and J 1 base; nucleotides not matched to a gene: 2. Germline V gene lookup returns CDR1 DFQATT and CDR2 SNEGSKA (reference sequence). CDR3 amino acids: CSARSSGGSYEQYF. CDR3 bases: TGCAGTGCTAGATCTAGCGGGGGTTCCTACGAGCAGTACTTC.

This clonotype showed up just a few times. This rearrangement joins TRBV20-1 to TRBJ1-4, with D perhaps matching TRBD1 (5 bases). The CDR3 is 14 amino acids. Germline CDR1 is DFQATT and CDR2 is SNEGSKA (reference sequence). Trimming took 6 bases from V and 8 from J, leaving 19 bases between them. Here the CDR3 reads CSAGDRRGGEKLFF. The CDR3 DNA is TGCAGTGCGGGGGACCGAAGGGGTGGGGAAAAACTGTTTTTT.

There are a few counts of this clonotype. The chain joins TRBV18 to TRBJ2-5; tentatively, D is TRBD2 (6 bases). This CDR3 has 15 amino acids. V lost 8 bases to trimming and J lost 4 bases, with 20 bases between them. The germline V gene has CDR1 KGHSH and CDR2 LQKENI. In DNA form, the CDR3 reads TGTGCCAGCCAAGACGCGGGGTTGGAAGGAGAGACCCAGTACTTC. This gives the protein CASQDAGLEGETQYF.

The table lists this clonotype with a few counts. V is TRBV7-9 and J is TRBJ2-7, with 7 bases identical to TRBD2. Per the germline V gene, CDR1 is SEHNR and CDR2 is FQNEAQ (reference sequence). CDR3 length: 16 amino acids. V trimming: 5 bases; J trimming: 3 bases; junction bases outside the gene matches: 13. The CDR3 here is CASSPTWGDYGYEQYF. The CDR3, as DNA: TGTGCCAGCAGCCCGACCTGGGGGGACTACGGCTACGAGCAGTACTTC.

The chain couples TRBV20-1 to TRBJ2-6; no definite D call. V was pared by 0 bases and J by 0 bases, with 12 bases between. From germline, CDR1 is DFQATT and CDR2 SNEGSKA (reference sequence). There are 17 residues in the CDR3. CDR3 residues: CSARDGVLSSGANVLTF. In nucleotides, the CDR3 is TGCAGTGCTAGAGATGGGGTACTCTCCTCTGGGGCCAACGTCCTGACTTTC.

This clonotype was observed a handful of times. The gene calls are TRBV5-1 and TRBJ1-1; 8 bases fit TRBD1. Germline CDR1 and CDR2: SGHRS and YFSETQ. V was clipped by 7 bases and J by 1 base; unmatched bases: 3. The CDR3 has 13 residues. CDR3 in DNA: TGCGCCAGCGTTGGACAGGGGAACACTGAAGCTTTCTTT. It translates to CASVGQGNTEAFF.

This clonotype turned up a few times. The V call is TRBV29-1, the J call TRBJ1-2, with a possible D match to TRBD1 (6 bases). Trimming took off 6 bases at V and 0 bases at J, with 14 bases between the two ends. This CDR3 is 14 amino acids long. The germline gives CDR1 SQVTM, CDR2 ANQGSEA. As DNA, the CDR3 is TGCAGCGTGGAACTCAGGGGTCCTAACTATGGCTACACCTTC. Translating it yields CSVELRGPNYGYTF.

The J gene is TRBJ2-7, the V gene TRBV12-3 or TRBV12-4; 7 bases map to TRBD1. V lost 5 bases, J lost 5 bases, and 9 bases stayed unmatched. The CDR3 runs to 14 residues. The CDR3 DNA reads TGTGCCAGCAGTACAGACAGGGATACCCACGAGCAGTACTTC. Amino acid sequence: CASSTDRDTHEQYF.

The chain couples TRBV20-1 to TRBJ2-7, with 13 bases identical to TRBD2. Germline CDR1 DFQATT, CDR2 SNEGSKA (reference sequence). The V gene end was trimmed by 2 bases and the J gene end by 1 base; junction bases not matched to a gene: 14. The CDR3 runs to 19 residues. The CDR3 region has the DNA TGCAGTGCTAGAAACCCGGGACTAGCGGGACCCAACCCTTCCTACGAGCAGTACTTC. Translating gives CSARNPGLAGPNPSYEQYF.

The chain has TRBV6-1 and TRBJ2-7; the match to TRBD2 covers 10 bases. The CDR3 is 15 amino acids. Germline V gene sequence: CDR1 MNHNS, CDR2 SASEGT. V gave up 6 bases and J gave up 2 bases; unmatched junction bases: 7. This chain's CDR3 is CASSPTSGKPYEQYF. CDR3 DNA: TGTGCCAGCAGCCCAACTAGCGGGAAGCCCTACGAGCAGTACTTC.

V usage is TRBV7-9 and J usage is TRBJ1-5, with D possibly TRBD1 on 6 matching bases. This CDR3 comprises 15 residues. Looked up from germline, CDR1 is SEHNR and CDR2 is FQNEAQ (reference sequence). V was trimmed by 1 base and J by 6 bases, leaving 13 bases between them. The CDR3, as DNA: TGTGCCAGCAGCTTAGAGCGGTTAGGGGGTCAGCCCCAGCATTTT. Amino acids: CASSLERLGGQPQHF.

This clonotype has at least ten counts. CDR3 DNA sequence: TGTGCCAGCAGGCCTACTAGCGGGGGGGCCGTGGATGAGCAGTTCTTC. Residues: CASRPTSGGAVDEQFF. V gene TRBV12-3 or TRBV12-4 combines with J gene TRBJ2-1, with 13 nucleotides matching TRBD2. The V gene end was trimmed by 6 bases and the J gene end by 8 bases; junction bases not matched to a gene: 10. The CDR3 is made up of 16 amino acids.

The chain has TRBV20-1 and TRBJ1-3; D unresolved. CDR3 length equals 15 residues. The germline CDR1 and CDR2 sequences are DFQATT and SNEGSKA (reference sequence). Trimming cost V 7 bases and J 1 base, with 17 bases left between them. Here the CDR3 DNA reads TGCAGTGTTGAGCCACGGAGAGTGTCTGGAAACACCATATATTTT. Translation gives CSVEPRRVSGNTIYF.

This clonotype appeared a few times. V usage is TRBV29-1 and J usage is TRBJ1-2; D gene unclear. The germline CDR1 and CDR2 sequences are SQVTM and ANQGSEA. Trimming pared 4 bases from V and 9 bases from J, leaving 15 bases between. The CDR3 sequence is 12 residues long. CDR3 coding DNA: TGCAGCGTTGTACAGCTCCGAGATAGCTACACCTTC. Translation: CSVVQLRDSYTF.

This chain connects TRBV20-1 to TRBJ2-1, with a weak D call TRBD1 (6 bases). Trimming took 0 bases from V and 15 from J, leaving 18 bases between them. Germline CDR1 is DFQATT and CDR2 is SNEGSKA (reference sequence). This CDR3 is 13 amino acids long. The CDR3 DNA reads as TGCAGTGCTAGAGATTCTCCAAACAGGGCGGGGTTCTTC. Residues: CSARDSPNRAGFF.

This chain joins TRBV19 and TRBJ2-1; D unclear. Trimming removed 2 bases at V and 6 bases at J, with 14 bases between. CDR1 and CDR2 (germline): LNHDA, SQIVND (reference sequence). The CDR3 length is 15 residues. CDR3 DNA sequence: TGTGCCAGTAGTATAATGTCGAGTGGTTCCAATGAGCAGTTCTTC. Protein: CASSIMSSGSNEQFF.

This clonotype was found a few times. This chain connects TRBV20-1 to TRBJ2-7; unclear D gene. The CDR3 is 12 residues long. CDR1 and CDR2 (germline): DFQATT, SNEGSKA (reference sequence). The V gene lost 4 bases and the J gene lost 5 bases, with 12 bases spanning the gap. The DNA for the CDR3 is TGCAGTGCTACGCTTACGCAAAACGAGCAGTACTTC. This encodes CSATLTQNEQYF.

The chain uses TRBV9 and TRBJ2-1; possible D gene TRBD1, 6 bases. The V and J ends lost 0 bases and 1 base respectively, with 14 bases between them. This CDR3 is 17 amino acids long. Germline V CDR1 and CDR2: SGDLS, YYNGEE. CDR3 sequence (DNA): TGTGCCAGCAGCGTAGATGGAACAGGGTTGTCCTACAATGAGCAGTTCTTC. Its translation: CASSVDGTGLSYNEQFF.

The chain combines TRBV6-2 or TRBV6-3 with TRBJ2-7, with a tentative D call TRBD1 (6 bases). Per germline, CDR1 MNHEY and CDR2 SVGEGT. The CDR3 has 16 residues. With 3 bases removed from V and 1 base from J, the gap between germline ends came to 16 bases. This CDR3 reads CASSYLFRQESYEQYF. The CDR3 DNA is TGTGCCAGCAGTTATCTTTTTAGACAGGAATCCTACGAGCAGTACTTC.

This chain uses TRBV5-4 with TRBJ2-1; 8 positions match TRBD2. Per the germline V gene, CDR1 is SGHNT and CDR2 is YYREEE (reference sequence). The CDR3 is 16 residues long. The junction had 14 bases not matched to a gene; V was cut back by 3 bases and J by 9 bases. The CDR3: CASSSRGGLGVREQFF. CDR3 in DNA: TGTGCCAGCAGCTCTAGAGGGGGACTAGGCGTCCGTGAGCAGTTCTTC.

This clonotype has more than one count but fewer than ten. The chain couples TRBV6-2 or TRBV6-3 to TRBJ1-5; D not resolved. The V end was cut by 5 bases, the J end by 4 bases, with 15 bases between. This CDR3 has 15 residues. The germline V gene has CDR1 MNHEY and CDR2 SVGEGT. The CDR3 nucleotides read TGTGCCAGCAGTCGGAGGGAGGGTTCGAATCAGCCCCAGCATTTT. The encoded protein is CASSRREGSNQPQHF.

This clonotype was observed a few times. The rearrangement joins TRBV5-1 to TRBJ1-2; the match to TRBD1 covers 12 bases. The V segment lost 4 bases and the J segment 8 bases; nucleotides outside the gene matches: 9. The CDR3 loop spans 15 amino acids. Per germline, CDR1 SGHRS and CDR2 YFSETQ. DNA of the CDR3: TGCGCCAGCAGCATCCCGGGACAGGGGGCGCCGGGCTACACCTTC. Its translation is CASSIPGQGAPGYTF.

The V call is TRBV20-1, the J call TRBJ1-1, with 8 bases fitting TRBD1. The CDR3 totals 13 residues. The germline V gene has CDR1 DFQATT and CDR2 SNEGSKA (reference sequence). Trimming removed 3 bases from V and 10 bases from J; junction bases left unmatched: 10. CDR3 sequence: CSARLRGGQAAFF. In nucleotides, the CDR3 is TGCAGTGCTAGGCTAAGAGGGGGACAGGCAGCTTTCTTT.

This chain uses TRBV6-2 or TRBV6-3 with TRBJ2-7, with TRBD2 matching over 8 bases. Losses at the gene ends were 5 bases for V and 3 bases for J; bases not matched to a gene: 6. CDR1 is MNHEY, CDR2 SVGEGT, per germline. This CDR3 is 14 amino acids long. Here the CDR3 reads CASSGPGLGYEQYF. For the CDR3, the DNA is TGTGCCAGCAGTGGTCCGGGACTAGGCTACGAGCAGTACTTC.

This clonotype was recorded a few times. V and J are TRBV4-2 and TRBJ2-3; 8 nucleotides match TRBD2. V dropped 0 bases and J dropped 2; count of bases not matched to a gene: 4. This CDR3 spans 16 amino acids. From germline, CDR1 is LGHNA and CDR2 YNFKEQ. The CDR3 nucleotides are TGTGCCAGCAGCCAAGAGGGCGGGAGGAACACAGATACGCAGTATTTT. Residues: CASSQEGGRNTDTQYF.

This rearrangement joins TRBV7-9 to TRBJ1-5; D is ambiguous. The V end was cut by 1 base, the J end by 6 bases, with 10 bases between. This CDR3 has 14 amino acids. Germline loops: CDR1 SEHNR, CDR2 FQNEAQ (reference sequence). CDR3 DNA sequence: TGTGCCAGCAGCTTAGATTCGGTCAGTCAGCCCCAGCATTTT. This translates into CASSLDSVSQPQHF.

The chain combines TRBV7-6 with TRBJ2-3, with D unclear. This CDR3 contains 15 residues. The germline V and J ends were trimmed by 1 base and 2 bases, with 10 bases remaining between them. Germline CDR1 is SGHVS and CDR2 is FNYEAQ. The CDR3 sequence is CASSLGSLTTDTQYF. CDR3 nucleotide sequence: TGTGCCAGCAGCTTAGGATCACTGACCACAGATACGCAGTATTTT. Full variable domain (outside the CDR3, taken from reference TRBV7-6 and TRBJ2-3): GAGVSQSPRYKVTKRGQDVALRCDPISGHVSLYWYRQALGQGPEFLTYFNYEAQQDKSGLPNDRFSAERPEGSISTLTIQRTEQRDSAMYRCASSLGSLTTDTQYFGPGTRLTVL.

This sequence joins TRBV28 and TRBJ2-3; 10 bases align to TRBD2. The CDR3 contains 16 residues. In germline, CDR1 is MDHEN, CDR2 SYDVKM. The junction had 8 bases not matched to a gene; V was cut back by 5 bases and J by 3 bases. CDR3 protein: CASSRLSGGVTDTQYF. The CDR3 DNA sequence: TGTGCCAGCAGTCGGCTAAGCGGGGGGGTAACAGATACGCAGTATTTT.

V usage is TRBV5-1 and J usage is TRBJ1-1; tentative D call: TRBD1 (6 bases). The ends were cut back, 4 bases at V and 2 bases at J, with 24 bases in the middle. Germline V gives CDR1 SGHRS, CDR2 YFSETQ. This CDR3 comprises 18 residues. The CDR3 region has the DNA TGCGCCAGCAGCAAGACAGGAGACCGACCTAAACTTAACACTGAAGCTTTCTTT. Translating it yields CASSKTGDRPKLNTEAFF.